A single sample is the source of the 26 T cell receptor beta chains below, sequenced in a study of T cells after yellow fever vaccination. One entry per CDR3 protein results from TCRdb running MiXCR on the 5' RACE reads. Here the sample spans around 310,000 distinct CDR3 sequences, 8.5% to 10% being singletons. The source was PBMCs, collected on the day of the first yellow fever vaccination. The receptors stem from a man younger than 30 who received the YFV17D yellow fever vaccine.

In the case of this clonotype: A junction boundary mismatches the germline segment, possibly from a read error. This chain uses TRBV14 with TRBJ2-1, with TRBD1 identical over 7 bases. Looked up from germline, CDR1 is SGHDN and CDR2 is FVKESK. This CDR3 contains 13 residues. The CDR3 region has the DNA TGTGCCAGCAGCCAAACCCGACAGGGTAAGCAGTTATTC. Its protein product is CASSQTRQGKQLF.

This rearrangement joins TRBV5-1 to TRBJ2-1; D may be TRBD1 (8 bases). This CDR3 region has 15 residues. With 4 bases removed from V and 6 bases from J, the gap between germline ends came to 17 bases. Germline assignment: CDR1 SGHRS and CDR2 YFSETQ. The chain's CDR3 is CASSPDRGGVNEQFF. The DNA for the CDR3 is TGCGCCAGCAGCCCAGACAGGGGAGGGGTCAATGAGCAGTTCTTC.

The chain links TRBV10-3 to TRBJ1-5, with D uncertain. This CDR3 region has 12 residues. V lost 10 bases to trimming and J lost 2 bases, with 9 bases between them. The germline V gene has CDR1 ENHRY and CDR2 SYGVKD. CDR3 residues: CATQRGNQPQHF. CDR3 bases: TGTGCCACTCAGAGGGGCAATCAGCCCCAGCATTTT.

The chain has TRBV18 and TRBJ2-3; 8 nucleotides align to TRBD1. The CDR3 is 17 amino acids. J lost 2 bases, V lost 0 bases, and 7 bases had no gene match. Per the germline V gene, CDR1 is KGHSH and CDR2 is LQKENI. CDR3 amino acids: CASSPPDRDIFTDTQYF. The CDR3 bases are TGTGCCAGCTCACCACCGGACAGGGATATCTTCACAGATACGCAGTATTTT. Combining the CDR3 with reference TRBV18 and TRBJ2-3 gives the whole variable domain NAGVMQNPRHLVRRRGQEARLRCSPMKGHSHVYWYRQLPEEGLKFMVYLQKENIIDESGMPKERFSAEFPKEGPSILRIQQVVRGDSAAYFCASSPPDRDIFTDTQYFGPGTRLTVL.

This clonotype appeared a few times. DNA for the CDR3: TGTGCCAGCAGCTCTCAGGGCGGGGGTCAGCCCCAGCATTTT. This gives the protein CASSSQGGGQPQHF. V is TRBV6-2 or TRBV6-3 and J is TRBJ1-5, with D possibly matching TRBD1 (5 bases). The germline V gene encodes CDR1 MNHEY and CDR2 SVGEGT. V dropped 6 bases and J dropped 6 bases, with 15 bases sitting between them. CDR3 length: 14 residues.

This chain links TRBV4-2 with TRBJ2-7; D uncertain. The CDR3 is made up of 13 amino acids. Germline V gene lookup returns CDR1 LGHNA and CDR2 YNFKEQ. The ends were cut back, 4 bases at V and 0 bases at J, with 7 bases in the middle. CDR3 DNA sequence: TGTGCCAGCAGCCCCCACCTCTCCTACGAGCAGTACGTC. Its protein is CASSPHLSYEQYV.

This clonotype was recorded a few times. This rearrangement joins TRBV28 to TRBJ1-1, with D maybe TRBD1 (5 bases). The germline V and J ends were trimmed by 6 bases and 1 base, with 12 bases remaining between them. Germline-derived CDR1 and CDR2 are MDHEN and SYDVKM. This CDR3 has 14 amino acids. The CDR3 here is CASSSTTANTEAFF. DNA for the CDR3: TGTGCCAGCAGCTCGACGACAGCGAACACTGAAGCTTTCTTT.

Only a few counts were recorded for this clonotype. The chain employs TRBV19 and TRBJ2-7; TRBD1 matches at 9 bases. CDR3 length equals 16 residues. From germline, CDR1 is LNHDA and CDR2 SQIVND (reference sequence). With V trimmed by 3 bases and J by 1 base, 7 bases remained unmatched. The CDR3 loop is CASSIIPGQGSYEQYF. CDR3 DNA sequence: TGTGCCAGTAGTATTATCCCGGGACAGGGTTCCTACGAGCAGTACTTC.

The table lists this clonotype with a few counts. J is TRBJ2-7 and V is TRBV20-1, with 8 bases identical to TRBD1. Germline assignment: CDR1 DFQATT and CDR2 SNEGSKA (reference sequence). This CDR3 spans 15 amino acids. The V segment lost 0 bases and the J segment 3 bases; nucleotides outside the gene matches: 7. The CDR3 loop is CSARDRSGGGYEQYV. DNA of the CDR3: TGCAGTGCTAGAGATCGGTCAGGGGGCGGCTACGAGCAGTACGTC.

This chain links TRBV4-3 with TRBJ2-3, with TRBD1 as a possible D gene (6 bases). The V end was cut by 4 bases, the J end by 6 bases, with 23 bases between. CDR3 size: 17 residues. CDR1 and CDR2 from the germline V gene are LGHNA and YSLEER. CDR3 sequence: CASSPKSPGDLSDTQYF. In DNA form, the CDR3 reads TGCGCCAGCAGCCCCAAGTCGCCAGGGGACCTCTCCGATACGCAGTATTTT.

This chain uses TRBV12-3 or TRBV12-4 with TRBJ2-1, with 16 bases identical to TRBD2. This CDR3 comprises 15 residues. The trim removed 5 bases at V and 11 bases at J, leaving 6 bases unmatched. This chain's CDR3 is CASSRGLAGGPKQFF. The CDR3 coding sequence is TGTGCCAGCAGTAGGGGACTAGCGGGGGGGCCTAAGCAGTTCTTC.

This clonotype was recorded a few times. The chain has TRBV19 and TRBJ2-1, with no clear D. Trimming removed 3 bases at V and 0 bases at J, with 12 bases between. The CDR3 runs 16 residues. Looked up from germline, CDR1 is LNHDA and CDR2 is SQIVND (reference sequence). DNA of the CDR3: TGTGCCAGTAGTATTTGGCGGCCGAGCTCCTACAATGAGCAGTTCTTC. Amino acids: CASSIWRPSSYNEQFF.

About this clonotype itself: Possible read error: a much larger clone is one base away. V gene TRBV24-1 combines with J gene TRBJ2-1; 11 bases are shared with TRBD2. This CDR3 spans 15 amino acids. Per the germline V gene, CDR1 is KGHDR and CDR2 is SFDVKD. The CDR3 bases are TGTACCACCAGTGATCCGACTAGCGGGGACAATGAGCAGTTCTTC. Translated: CTTSDPTSGDNEQFF.

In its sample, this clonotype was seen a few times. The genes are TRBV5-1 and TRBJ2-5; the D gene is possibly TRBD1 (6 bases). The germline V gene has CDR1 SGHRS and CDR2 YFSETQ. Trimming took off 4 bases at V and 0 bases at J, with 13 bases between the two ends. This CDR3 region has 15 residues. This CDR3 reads CASSVADRHQETQYF. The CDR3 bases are TGCGCCAGCAGCGTAGCCGACAGGCACCAAGAGACCCAGTACTTC.

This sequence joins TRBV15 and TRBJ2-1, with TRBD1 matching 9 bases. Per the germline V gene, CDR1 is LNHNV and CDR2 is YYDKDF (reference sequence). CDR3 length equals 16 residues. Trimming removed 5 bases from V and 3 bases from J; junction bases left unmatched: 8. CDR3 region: CATSYGGTGFYNEQFF. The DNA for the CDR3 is TGTGCCACCAGCTACGGGGGGACAGGGTTCTACAATGAGCAGTTCTTC.

The chain's CDR3 is CASSLGDNWGETQYF. CDR3 in DNA: TGTGCCAGCAGCTTAGGGGATAATTGGGGAGAGACCCAGTACTTC. The V call is TRBV7-2, the J call TRBJ2-5; D remains unclear. Trimming cost V 1 base and J 4 bases, with 13 bases left between them. Germline V gene lookup returns CDR1 SGHTA and CDR2 FQGNSA. The CDR3 spans 15 residues.

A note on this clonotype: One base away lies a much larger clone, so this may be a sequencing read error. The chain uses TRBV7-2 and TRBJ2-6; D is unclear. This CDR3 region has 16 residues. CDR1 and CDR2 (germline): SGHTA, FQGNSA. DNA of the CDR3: TGTGCCAGCAGCGTTAGTTCGGGCTCTGGGACCAACGTCCTGACTTTC. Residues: CASSVSSGSGTNVLTF.

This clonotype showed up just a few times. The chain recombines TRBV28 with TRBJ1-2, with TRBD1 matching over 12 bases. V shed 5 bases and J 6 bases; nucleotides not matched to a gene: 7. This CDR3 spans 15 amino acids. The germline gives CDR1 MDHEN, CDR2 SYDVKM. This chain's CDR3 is CASSLPGQGADGYTF. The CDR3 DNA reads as TGTGCCAGCAGTCTCCCGGGACAGGGGGCCGATGGCTACACCTTC.

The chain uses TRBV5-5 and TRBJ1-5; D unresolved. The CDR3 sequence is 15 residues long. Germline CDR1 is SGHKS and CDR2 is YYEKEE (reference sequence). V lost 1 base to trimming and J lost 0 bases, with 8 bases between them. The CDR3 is CASSLLADSNQPQHF. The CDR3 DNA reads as TGTGCCAGCAGCTTGTTGGCAGATAGCAATCAGCCCCAGCATTTT.

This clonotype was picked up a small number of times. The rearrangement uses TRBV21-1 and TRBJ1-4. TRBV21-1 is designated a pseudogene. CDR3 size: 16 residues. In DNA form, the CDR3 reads TGTGCCAGCAGCATCCGCAGGACGGGTTTTGGTGAAAAACTGTTTTTT. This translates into CASSIRRTGFGEKLFF.

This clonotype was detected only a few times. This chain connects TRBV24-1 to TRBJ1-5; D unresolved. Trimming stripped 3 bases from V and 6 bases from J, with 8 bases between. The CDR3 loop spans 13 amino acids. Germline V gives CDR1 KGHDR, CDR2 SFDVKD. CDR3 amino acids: CATSDRHSQPQHF. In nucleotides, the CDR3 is TGTGCCACCAGTGATAGACACTCTCAGCCCCAGCATTTT.

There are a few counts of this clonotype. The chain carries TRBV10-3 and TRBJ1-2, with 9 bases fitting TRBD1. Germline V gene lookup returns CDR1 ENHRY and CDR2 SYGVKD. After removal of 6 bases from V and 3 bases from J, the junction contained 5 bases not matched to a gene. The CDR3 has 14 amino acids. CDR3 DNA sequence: TGTGCCATCAGGGGACAGGGAGAGGACTATGGCTACACCTTC. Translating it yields CAIRGQGEDYGYTF.

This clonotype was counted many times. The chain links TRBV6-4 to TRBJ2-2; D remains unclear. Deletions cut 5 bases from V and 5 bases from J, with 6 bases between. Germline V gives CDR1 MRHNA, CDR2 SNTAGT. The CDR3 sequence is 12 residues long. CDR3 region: CASSSRTGELFF. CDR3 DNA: TGTGCCAGCAGTTCGAGAACCGGGGAGCTGTTTTTT.

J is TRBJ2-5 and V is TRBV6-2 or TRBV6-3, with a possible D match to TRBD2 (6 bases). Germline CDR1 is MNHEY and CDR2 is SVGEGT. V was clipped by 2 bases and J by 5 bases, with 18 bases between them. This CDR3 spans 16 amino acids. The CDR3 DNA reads TGTGCCAGCAGTTACGGTTACGGGAGTGCTGAGGAGACCCAGTACTTC. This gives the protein CASSYGYGSAEETQYF.

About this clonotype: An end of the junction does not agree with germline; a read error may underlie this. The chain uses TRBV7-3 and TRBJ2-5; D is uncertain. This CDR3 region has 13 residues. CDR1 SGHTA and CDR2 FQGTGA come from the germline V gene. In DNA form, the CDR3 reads TGTGCCAGCAGCTTAAAACACCAAGAGCCCCAGTACTTC. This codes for CASSLKHQEPQYF.

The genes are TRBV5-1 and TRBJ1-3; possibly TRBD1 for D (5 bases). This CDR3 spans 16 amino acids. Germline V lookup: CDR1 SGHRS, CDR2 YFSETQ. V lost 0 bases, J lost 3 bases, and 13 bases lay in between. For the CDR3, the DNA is TGCGCCAGCAGCTTGGAGTCCAGGGCTCGTGGAAACACCATATATTTT. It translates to CASSLESRARGNTIYF.